This passage covers 14 T cell receptor beta chains from one sample sequenced in a study of shared clonotypes between healthy human individuals. TCRdb's copy holds only in-frame clones and misses some; the assay was immunoSEQ multiplex PCR. The top ten clones hold under 30% of a sample with roughly 890,000 clones, approximately 92% of them seen once. The naive CD8 fraction comprised CD45RO-negative cells positively selected for CCR7 and excluded terminally differentiated effector memory CD45RA+ cells. Material for sequencing was naive CD8+ T cells sorted from blood. The receptors were sampled from a young man in good health.

This clone was counted a few times. V and J are TRBV9 and TRBJ2-1, with 9 bases fitting TRBD1. J lost 8 bases, V lost 3 bases, and 6 bases had no gene match. The length of the CDR3 is 14 residues. In germline, CDR1 is SGDLS, CDR2 YYNGEE. CDR3 region: CASSGRDRDDEQFF. Written as DNA, the CDR3 is TGTGCCAGCAGCGGCCGGGACAGGGATGATGAGCAGTTCTTC.

The V gene is TRBV11-2, the J gene TRBJ2-1; 9 positions agree with TRBD2. Germline V lookup: CDR1 SGHAT, CDR2 FQNNGV. The CDR3 has 18 amino acids. Trimming at V came to 0 bases and at J to 6 bases, leaving 12 bases not matched to a gene. The CDR3 protein is CASSLDLYGRGRANEQFF. The CDR3 region has the DNA TGTGCCAGCAGCTTAGATCTTTATGGGCGCGGGAGGGCCAATGAGCAGTTCTTC. Full variable domain (outside the CDR3, taken from reference TRBV11-2 and TRBJ2-1): EAGVAQSPRYKIIEKRQSVAFWCNPISGHATLYWYQQILGQGPKLLIQFQNNGVVDDSQLPKDRFSAERLKGVDSTLKIQPAKLEDSAVYLCASSLDLYGRGRANEQFFGPGTRLTVL.

This chain joins TRBV10-2 and TRBJ2-1, with a tentative D call TRBD2 (5 bases). The CDR3 covers 13 residues. The V end was cut by 6 bases, the J end by 12 bases, with 18 bases between. In germline, CDR1 is WSHSY, CDR2 SAAADI. The CDR3 DNA reads as TGCGCCAGCAGCCCCGGACTCCCACCCTTGCAGTTCTTC. Translating gives CASSPGLPPLQFF.

The chain uses TRBV25-1 and TRBJ2-1; possible D gene TRBD1, 5 bases. CDR3 length equals 12 residues. Looked up from germline, CDR1 is MGHDK and CDR2 is SYGVNS. Trimming took 10 bases from V and 8 from J, leaving 15 bases between them. CDR3 protein: CATRVPGDEQFF. CDR3 nucleotides: TGTGCCACCAGGGTACCTGGAGATGAGCAGTTCTTC. Full variable domain (missing parts from reference TRBV25-1 and TRBJ2-1): EADIYQTPRYLVIGTGKKITLECSQTMGHDKMYWYQQDPGMELHLIHYSYGVNSTEKGDLSSESTVSRIRTEHFPLTLESARPSHTSQYLCATRVPGDEQFFGPGTRLTVL.

The chain uses TRBV27 and TRBJ1-4, with a weak D call TRBD1 (5 bases). Germline V gives CDR1 MNHEY, CDR2 SMNVEV (reference sequence). Trimming took 8 bases from V and 7 from J, leaving 17 bases between them. CDR3 length: 14 residues. The CDR3 loop reads CASSFSRVGEKLFF. CDR3 bases: TGTGCCAGCTCTTTTTCCAGGGTGGGTGAAAAACTGTTTTTT.

The chain combines TRBV25-1 with TRBJ1-1; TRBD1 agrees at 12 bases. The CDR3 has 14 residues. Germline values: CDR1 MGHDK, CDR2 SYGVNS. Trimming removed 8 bases from V and 3 bases from J; junction bases left unmatched: 4. The CDR3 DNA reads TGTGCCAGCGCGGGACAGGGGGCTGACACTGAAGCTTTCTTT. Protein product: CASAGQGADTEAFF.

The V gene is TRBV4-3, the J gene TRBJ2-1; D may correspond to TRBD1 or TRBD2 (5 bases each). The V gene's germline CDR1 is LGHNA and CDR2 YSLEER. CDR3 size: 15 residues. V gave up 2 bases and J gave up 4 bases, with 12 bases separating them. The CDR3 sequence: CASSQSVGAYNEQFF. The DNA of the CDR3 is TGCGCCAGCAGCCAATCCGTCGGGGCTTACAATGAGCAGTTCTTC.

The chain links TRBV7-3 to TRBJ2-1; perhaps TRBD2 as D (6 bases). The germline V and J ends were trimmed by 5 bases and 0 bases, with 17 bases remaining between them. This CDR3 comprises 17 residues. Germline loops: CDR1 SGHTA, CDR2 FQGTGA. CDR3 amino acids: CASSPAGGLSSYNEQFF. The CDR3 DNA is TGTGCCAGCAGCCCAGCGGGCGGTCTCTCCTCCTACAATGAGCAGTTCTTC.

The chain is built from TRBV19 and TRBJ2-1; 10 bases align to TRBD2. Germline V CDR1 and CDR2: LNHDA, SQIVND (reference sequence). CDR3 length equals 17 residues. V shed 3 bases and J 0 bases; nucleotides not matched to a gene: 5. The CDR3 DNA follows: TGTGCCAGTAGTATGTTTAGCGGGAGGAACTCCTACAATGAGCAGTTCTTC. It codes for CASSMFSGRNSYNEQFF.

The genes are TRBV28 and TRBJ2-7; perhaps TRBD1 as D (5 bases). The CDR3 loop spans 15 amino acids. The V and J ends lost 7 bases and 4 bases respectively, with 20 bases between them. Germline values: CDR1 MDHEN, CDR2 SYDVKM. CDR3 amino acids: CASIGPGLIGYEQYF. CDR3 sequence (DNA): TGTGCCAGCATCGGCCCAGGGCTAATCGGGTACGAGCAGTACTTC.

The chain employs TRBV6-1 and TRBJ1-5, with a weak D call TRBD1 (6 bases). Trimming removed 0 bases from V and 6 bases from J, with 9 bases in between. The CDR3 spans 14 residues. Looked up from germline, CDR1 is MNHNS and CDR2 is SASEGT. The CDR3 sequence: CASSEATGSQPQHF. As DNA, the CDR3 is TGTGCCAGCAGTGAAGCAACAGGGTCTCAGCCCCAGCATTTT.

The chain employs TRBV25-1 and TRBJ1-1; TRBD1 is a possible D gene (6 bases). Germline V gene data show CDR1 as MGHDK and CDR2 as SYGVNS. This CDR3 is built from 13 residues. Trimming pared 4 bases from V and 2 bases from J, leaving 8 bases between. The DNA of the CDR3 is TGTGCCAGCAGTGCGGACAGCAACACTGAAGCTTTCTTT. This translates into CASSADSNTEAFF.

The chain couples TRBV5-6 to TRBJ2-1, with TRBD1 matching over 9 bases. Germline CDR1 is SGHDT and CDR2 is YYEEEE. This CDR3 spans 15 amino acids. The J segment lost 6 bases and the V segment lost 6 bases, leaving 10 bases of the junction unmatched. CDR3 bases: TGTGCCAGCATCTTCCGGGACAGGGTATTCAATGAGCAGTTCTTC. It specifies CASIFRDRVFNEQFF.

This chain uses TRBV10-3 with TRBJ1-4; D gene uncertain. CDR3 length: 12 residues. The germline CDR1 and CDR2 sequences are ENHRY and SYGVKD. The germline V and J ends were trimmed by 10 bases and 12 bases, with 18 bases remaining between them. As DNA, the CDR3 is TGTGCCACCCGTCTGGCAACCGGGGAACTGTTTTTT. Residues: CATRLATGELFF.